Presented here are 3 T cell receptor beta chains from one specimen sequenced in a study of blood T cell repertoires in COVID-19. Repertoires were generated with immunoSEQ multiplex PCR, while TCRdb's copy carries only in-frame clones and drops some. The data show roughly 250,000 clones, with approximately 86% seen just once and 8.5% to 10% held by the top ten. Sequencing was done on a sample of peripheral blood. These receptors originate from a middle-aged man who had recovered from COVID-19.

J is TRBJ2-5 and V is TRBV7-3; D remains ambiguous. Germline lookup yields CDR1 SGHTA and CDR2 FQGTGA. This CDR3 region has 13 residues. Trimming took off 3 bases at V and 0 bases at J, with 5 bases between the two ends. CDR3 DNA sequence: TGTGCCAGCAGCTTCACGGACCAAGAGACCCAGTACTTC. It specifies CASSFTDQETQYF.

V is TRBV11-3 and J is TRBJ2-3; perhaps TRBD1 as D (6 bases). Germline V gives CDR1 SGHNT, CDR2 YENEEA. V dropped 3 bases and J dropped 4 bases, with 14 bases sitting between them. CDR3 length equals 15 residues. As DNA, the CDR3 is TGTGCCAGCAGCTTGGTAGGGGGTAGGTCAGATACGCAGTATTTT. This encodes CASSLVGGRSDTQYF.

The gene calls are TRBV9 and TRBJ2-2, with D possibly TRBD2 on 5 matching bases. V was trimmed by 2 bases and J by 6 bases, leaving 8 bases between them. This CDR3 is built from 13 residues. The germline CDR1 and CDR2 sequences are SGDLS and YYNGEE. The CDR3 region has the DNA TGTGCCAGCAGCGTCTCTAGCCCCGGGGAGCTGTTTTTT. Protein product: CASSVSSPGELFF.